Here is one T cell receptor beta chain with its context. Trimming took off 1 base at V and 7 bases at J, with 20 bases between the two ends. Germline loops: CDR1 MNHEY, CDR2 SMNVEV (reference sequence). The CDR3 spans 18 residues. Repertoires were generated with immunoSEQ multiplex PCR, while TCRdb's copy carries only in-frame clones and drops some. The repertoire holds over 75,000 clones, around 90% seen once, with 0.95% to 1.2% in the top ten. The sample belongs to a study of OX40 agonist ivuxolimab in advanced cancers. Sample: CD4+ or CD8+ T cells sorted from blood, taken in a trial of the OX40 agonist ivuxolimab. The chain couples TRBV27 to TRBJ1-6; TRBD1 is a possible D gene (5 bases). The sequence derives from an adult with an advanced solid tumor such as melanoma, head and neck, liver or kidney cancer. The CDR3 DNA sequence: TGTGCCAGCAGTTTATTATTACGAAACGGGGGGACCAATTCACCCCTCCACTTT. Amino acid sequence: CASSLLLRNGGTNSPLHF.